The 16 T cell receptor beta chains given below trace back to one sample, sequenced in a study of shared clonotypes between healthy human individuals. Naive CD8 populations comprised CD45RO-negative cells positively selected for CCR7, excluding terminally differentiated effector memory CD45RA+ cells. Some clones are missing from TCRdb's copy, which holds only in-frame ones; the method was immunoSEQ multiplex PCR. This table has approximately 1.9 million clones, about 94% appearing once. Material: naive CD8+ T cells from PBMCs. The receptors shown here come from a man aged 18-30 years in good health. Some clones in this sample may be carry-over from other donors' samples.

The chain couples TRBV7-9 to TRBJ2-1, with 8 bases that match TRBD1. CDR1 is SEHNR, CDR2 FQNEAQ, per germline (reference sequence). Losses at the gene ends were 5 bases for V and 7 bases for J; bases not matched to a gene: 16. This CDR3 spans 17 amino acids. As DNA, the CDR3 is TGTGCCAGCAGCCCCCCGGACAGGGAGCGGCGGTGGAATGAGCAGTTCTTC. This gives the protein CASSPPDRERRWNEQFF. Full variable domain (rest looked up from reference TRBV7-9 and TRBJ2-1): DTGVSQNPRHKITKRGQNVTFRCDPISEHNRLYWYRQTLGQGPEFLTYFQNEAQLEKSRLLSDRFSAERPKGSFSTLEIQRTEQGDSAMYLCASSPPDRERRWNEQFFGPGTRLTVL.

CDR3 region: CASSVRVGGETQYF. The CDR3 nucleotides are TGTGCCAGCAGCGTTAGGGTTGGAGGAGAGACCCAGTACTTC. The chain employs TRBV9 and TRBJ2-5; possibly TRBD2 for D (5 bases). V dropped 2 bases and J dropped 4 bases, with 12 bases sitting between them. CDR3 length: 14 amino acids. CDR1 SGDLS and CDR2 YYNGEE come from the germline V gene.

The CDR3 is CARDSYPNTGELFF. The CDR3 region has the DNA TGTGCCAGAGACAGTTACCCGAACACCGGGGAGCTGTTTTTT. The chain carries TRBV2 and TRBJ2-2; D may be TRBD1 (5 bases). The CDR3 contains 14 residues. Germline loops: CDR1 SNHLY, CDR2 FYNNEI. Trimming cost V 9 bases and J 0 bases, with 11 bases left between them.

V and J are TRBV7-3 and TRBJ2-3, with a possible D match to TRBD2 (5 bases). Trimming stripped 5 bases from V and 2 bases from J, with 14 bases between. The CDR3 sequence is 15 residues long. Per the germline V gene, CDR1 is SGHTA and CDR2 is FQGTGA. The CDR3: CASSQEVATTDTQYF. The CDR3 coding sequence is TGTGCCAGCAGCCAGGAGGTGGCTACCACAGATACGCAGTATTTT.

The chain carries TRBV5-1 and TRBJ2-5; D is undetermined. This CDR3 contains 14 residues. V lost 5 bases and J 2 bases, leaving 13 bases between the germline ends. Germline lookup yields CDR1 SGHRS and CDR2 YFSETQ. This chain's CDR3 is CASRASADQETQYF. The DNA of the CDR3 is TGCGCCAGCAGAGCGTCGGCGGATCAAGAGACCCAGTACTTC.

This clone has a single count. The rearrangement uses TRBV9 and TRBJ2-7, with no clear D. V shed 0 bases and J shed 1 base, with 14 bases lying between them. CDR3 length: 16 residues. Germline V CDR1 and CDR2: SGDLS, YYNGEE. CDR3 bases: TGTGCCAGCAGCGTAGACCCGAGTAGTGTTTCCTACGAGCAGTACTTC. This gives the protein CASSVDPSSVSYEQYF.

This rearrangement joins TRBV9 to TRBJ1-3; maybe TRBD1 (5 bases). Trimming pared 4 bases from V and 3 bases from J, leaving 14 bases between. The V gene's germline CDR1 is SGDLS and CDR2 YYNGEE. The CDR3 runs 15 residues. The CDR3 region is CASSLPRRGGNTIYF. The CDR3, as DNA: TGTGCCAGCAGCTTACCACGGAGGGGTGGAAACACCATATATTTT.

This chain uses TRBV28 with TRBJ1-5, with 8 bases that match TRBD1. V gave up 1 base and J gave up 7 bases; unmatched junction bases: 9. The germline V gene has CDR1 MDHEN and CDR2 SYDVKM. The CDR3 runs 16 residues. For the CDR3, the DNA is TGTGCCAGCAGTTTATTCGGCGGACAGGGCCGACAGCCCCAGCATTTT. Amino acids: CASSLFGGQGRQPQHF.

The V call is TRBV4-3, the J call TRBJ1-2, with D tentatively TRBD1 (5 bases). Germline CDR1 reads LGHNA; CDR2 reads YSLEER. Deletions cut 3 bases from V and 2 bases from J, with 10 bases between. The CDR3 length is 14 residues. The chain's CDR3 is CASSQGLGNYGYTF. The CDR3 DNA is TGCGCCAGCAGCCAGGGGCTAGGGAACTATGGCTACACCTTC.

The chain couples TRBV6-5 to TRBJ2-1; D gene uncertain. The CDR3 has 13 amino acids. Germline V lookup: CDR1 MNHEY, CDR2 SVGAGI. Between the trimmed V and J ends, which lost 2 bases and 7 bases, there was a span of 9 bases. The CDR3 region is CASSYLGPNEQFF. In nucleotides, the CDR3 is TGTGCCAGCAGTTACCTCGGCCCGAATGAGCAGTTCTTC.

This clone was seen just once. The chain uses TRBV14 and TRBJ2-7; a weak D match, TRBD2 (7 bases). The germline V gene has CDR1 SGHDN and CDR2 FVKESK. V was clipped by 7 bases and J by 4 bases, with 14 bases between them. The CDR3 runs 13 residues. CDR3 loop: CASTLGRGYEQYF. CDR3 bases: TGTGCCAGCACCCTAGGGAGGGGGTACGAGCAGTACTTC.

V usage is TRBV27 and J usage is TRBJ1-1, with a weak D call TRBD1 (6 bases). CDR1 and CDR2 (germline): MNHEY, SMNVEV (reference sequence). This CDR3 region has 14 residues. V was shortened by 2 bases and J by 4 bases, with 11 bases between the two germline ends. The CDR3 nucleotides read TGTGCCAGCAGTTTAGGGGGGGGCATCACTGAAGCTTTCTTT. Residues: CASSLGGGITEAFF.

The rearrangement links TRBV9 to TRBJ2-5, with unresolved D. The V end was cut by 0 bases, the J end by 0 bases, with 6 bases between. The germline V gene has CDR1 SGDLS and CDR2 YYNGEE. The CDR3 covers 14 residues. Here the CDR3 reads CASSVEDNQETQYF. In nucleotides, the CDR3 is TGTGCCAGCAGCGTAGAGGATAACCAAGAGACCCAGTACTTC.

V is TRBV2 and J is TRBJ2-7, with 10 bases identical to TRBD2. V shed 0 bases and J 0 bases; nucleotides not matched to a gene: 5. CDR3 length: 17 amino acids. Germline CDR1 and CDR2: SNHLY and FYNNEI. CDR3 protein: CASSEALPSGGSYEQYF. In nucleotides, the CDR3 is TGTGCCAGCAGTGAAGCGCTTCCTAGCGGGGGCTCCTACGAGCAGTACTTC.

The V gene is TRBV13, the J gene TRBJ2-2; D gene ambiguous. Trimming cost V 5 bases and J 0 bases, with 10 bases left between them. Per the germline V gene, CDR1 is PRHDT and CDR2 is FYEKMQ (reference sequence). The CDR3 loop spans 15 amino acids. This chain's CDR3 is CASSLPSPNTGELFF. DNA of the CDR3: TGTGCCAGCAGCCTACCCAGTCCGAACACCGGGGAGCTGTTTTTT.

This clone was seen only once. Other DNA sequences in this specimen translate into the identical CDR3. The chain is built from TRBV27 and TRBJ2-7; 8 bases align to TRBD1. Trimming at V came to 5 bases and at J to 3 bases, leaving 9 bases not matched to a gene. CDR1 is MNHEY and CDR2 is SMNVEV in the germline V gene (reference sequence). The CDR3 runs to 15 residues. CDR3 bases: TGTGCCAGCAGTCCCCGGGCAGGGGGCTTCTACGAGCAGTACTTC. It encodes CASSPRAGGFYEQYF.